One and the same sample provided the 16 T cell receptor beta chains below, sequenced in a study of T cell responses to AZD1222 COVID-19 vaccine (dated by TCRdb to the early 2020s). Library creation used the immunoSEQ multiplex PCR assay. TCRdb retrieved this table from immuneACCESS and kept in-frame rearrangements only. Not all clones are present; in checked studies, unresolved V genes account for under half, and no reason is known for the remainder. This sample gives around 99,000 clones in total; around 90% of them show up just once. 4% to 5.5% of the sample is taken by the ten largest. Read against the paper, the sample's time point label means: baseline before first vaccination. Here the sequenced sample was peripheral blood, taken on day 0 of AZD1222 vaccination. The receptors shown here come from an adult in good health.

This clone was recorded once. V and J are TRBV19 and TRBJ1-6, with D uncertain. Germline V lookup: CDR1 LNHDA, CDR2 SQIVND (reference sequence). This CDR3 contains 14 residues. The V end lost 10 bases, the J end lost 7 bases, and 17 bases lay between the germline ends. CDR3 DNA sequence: TGTGCCATATGGGATGGTCAGATCAATTCACCCCTCCACTTT. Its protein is CAIWDGQINSPLHF.

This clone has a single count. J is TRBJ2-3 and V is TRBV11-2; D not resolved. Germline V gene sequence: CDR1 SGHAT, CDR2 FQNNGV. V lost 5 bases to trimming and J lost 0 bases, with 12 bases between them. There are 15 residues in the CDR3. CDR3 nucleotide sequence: TGTGCCAGCAGCCTCGGCCGACATAGCACAGATACGCAGTATTTT. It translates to CASSLGRHSTDTQYF.

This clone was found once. CDR3 DNA: TGTGCCAGCAGCGCCGGACTAGCGGGGGGCTCAAGCTCCTACGAGCAGTACTTC. Its protein is CASSAGLAGGSSSYEQYF. The V and J genes are TRBV9 and TRBJ2-7, with 14 bases lining up with TRBD2. V lost 3 bases to trimming and J lost 0 bases; unmatched junction nucleotides: 8. The CDR3 covers 18 residues. Germline assignment: CDR1 SGDLS and CDR2 YYNGEE.

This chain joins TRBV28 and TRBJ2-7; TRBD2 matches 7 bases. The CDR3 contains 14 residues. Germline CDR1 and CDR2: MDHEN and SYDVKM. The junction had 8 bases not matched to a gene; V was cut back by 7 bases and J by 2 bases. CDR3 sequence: CASTKTLAAYEQYF. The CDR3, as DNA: TGTGCCAGCACCAAAACCCTAGCGGCCTACGAGCAGTACTTC.

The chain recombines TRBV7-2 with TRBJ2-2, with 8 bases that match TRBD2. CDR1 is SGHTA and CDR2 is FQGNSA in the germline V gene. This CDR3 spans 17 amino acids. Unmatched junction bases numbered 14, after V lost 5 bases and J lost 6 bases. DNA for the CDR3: TGTGCCAGCAGCGCTCAGCCGGGACTAGTATTTGCCGGGGAGCTGTTTTTT. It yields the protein CASSAQPGLVFAGELFF.

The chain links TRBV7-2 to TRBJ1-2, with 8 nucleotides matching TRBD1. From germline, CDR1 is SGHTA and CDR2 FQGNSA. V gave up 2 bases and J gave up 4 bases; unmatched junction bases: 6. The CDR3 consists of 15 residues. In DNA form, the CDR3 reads TGTGCCAGCAGCTTAATGGGACAGGTCGTCTATGGCTACACCTTC. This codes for CASSLMGQVVYGYTF.

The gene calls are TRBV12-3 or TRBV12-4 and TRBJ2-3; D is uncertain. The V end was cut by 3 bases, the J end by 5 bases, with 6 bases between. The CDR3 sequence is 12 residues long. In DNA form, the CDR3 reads TGTGCCAGCAGTTTCGAAGTAGATACGCAGTATTTT. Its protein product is CASSFEVDTQYF.

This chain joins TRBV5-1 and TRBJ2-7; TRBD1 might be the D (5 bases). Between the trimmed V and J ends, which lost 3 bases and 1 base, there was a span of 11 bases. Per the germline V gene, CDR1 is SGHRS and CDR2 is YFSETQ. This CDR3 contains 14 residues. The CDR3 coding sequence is TGCGCCAGCAGCTCCCTTTCAGGGTCCTACGAGCAGTACTTC. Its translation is CASSSLSGSYEQYF.

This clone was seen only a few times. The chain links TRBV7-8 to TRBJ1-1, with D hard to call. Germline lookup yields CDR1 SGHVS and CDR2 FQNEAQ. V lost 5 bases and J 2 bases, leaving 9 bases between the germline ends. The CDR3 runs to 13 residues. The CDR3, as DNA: TGTGCCAGCAGCCGGACTGAAAACACTGAAGCTTTCTTT. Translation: CASSRTENTEAFF.

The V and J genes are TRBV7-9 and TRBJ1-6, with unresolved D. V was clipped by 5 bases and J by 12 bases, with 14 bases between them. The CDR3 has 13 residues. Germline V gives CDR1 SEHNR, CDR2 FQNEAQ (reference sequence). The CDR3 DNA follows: TGTGCCAGCAGCGCCGCTGGAGCAGTACCCCTCCACTTT. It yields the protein CASSAAGAVPLHF.

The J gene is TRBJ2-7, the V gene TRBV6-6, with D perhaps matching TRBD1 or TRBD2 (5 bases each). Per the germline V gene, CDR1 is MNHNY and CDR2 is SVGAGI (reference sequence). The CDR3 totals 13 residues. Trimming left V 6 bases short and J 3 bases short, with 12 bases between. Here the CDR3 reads CASSSGPNYEQYF. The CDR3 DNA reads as TGTGCCAGCAGCTCGGGACCGAACTACGAGCAGTACTTC.

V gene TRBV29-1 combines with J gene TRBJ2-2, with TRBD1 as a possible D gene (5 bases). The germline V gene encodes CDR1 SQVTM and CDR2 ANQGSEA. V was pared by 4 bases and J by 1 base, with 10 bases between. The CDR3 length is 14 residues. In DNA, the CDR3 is TGCAGCGTTGGACAGTTGAGGAACACCGGGGAGCTGTTTTTT. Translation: CSVGQLRNTGELFF.

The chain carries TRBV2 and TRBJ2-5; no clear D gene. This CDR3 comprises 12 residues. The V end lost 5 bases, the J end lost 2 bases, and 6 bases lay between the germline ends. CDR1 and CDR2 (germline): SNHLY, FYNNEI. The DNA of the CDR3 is TGTGCCAGCAGTCCCGGGCAAGAGACCCAGTACTTC. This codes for CASSPGQETQYF.

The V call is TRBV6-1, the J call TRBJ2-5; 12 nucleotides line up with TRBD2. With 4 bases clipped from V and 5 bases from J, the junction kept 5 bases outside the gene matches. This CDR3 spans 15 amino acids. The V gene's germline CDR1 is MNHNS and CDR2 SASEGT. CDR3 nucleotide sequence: TGTGCCAGCAGTGGACTAGCGGGAGCCCTCGAGACCCAGTACTTC. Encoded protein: CASSGLAGALETQYF.

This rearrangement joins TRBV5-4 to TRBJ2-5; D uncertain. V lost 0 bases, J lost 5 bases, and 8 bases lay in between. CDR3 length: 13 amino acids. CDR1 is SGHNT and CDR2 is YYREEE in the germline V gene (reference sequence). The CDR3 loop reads CASSLDPLETQYF. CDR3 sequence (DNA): TGTGCCAGCAGCTTGGATCCCCTGGAGACCCAGTACTTC.

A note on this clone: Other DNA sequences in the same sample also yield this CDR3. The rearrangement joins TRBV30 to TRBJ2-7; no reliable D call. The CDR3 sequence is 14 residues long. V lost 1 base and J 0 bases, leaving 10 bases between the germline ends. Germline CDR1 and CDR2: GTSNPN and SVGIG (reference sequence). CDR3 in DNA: TGTGCCTGGAGTGGGACGGCGGTCTCCTACGAGCAGTACTTC. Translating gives CAWSGTAVSYEQYF.